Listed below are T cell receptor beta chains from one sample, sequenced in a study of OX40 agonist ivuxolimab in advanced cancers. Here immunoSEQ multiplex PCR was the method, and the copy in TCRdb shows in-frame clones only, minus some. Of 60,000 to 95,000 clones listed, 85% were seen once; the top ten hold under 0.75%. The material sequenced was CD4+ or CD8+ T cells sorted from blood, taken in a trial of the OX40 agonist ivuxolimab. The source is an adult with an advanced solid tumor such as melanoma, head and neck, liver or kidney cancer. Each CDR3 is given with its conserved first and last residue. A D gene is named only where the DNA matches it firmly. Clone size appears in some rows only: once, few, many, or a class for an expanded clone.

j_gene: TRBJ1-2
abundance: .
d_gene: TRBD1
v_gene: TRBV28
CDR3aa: CASYNRGRGYTF
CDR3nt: TGTGCCAGCTATAACAGGGGTCGGGGCTACACCTTC

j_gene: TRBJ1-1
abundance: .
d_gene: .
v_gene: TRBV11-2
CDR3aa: CASSVHPNTEAFF
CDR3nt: TGTGCCAGCAGCGTCCATCCGAACACTGAAGCTTTCTTT

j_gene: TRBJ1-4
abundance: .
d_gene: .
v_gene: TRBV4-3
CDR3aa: CASSRQATNEKLFF
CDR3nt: TGCGCCAGCAGCCGACAGGCAACTAATGAAAAACTGTTTTTT

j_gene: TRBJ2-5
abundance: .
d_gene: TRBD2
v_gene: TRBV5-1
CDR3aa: CASNPDGGVQETQYF
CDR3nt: TGCGCCAGCAACCCGGACGGGGGGGTCCAAGAGACCCAGTACTTC

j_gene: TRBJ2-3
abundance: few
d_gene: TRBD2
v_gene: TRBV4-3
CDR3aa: CASSQNLPSGGTDTQYF
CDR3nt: TGCGCCAGCAGCCAAAACCTCCCTAGCGGAGGGACAGATACGCAGTATTTT

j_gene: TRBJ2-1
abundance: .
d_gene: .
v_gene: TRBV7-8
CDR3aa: CASSLGDIAYNEQFF
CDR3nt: TGTGCCAGCAGCTTAGGCGACATAGCCTACAATGAGCAGTTCTTC

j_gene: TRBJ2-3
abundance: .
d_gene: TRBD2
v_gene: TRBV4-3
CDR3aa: CASSQDGLTGGVPDTQYF
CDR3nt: TGCGCCAGCAGCCAAGATGGTTTGACGGGGGGGGTACCAGATACGCAGTATTTT

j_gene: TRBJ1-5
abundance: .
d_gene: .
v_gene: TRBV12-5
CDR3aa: CASGLELRGPNQPQHF
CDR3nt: TGTGCTAGTGGTTTGGAACTCCGGGGCCCCAATCAGCCCCAGCATTTT

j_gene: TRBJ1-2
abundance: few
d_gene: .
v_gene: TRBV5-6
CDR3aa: CASSLDSSSYGYTF
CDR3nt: TGTGCCAGCAGCTTGGATAGCTCCAGTTATGGCTACACCTTC

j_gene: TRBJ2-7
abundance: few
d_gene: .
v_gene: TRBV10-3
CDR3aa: CAISQRGSYEQYF
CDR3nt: TGTGCCATCAGTCAACGGGGCTCCTACGAGCAGTACTTC

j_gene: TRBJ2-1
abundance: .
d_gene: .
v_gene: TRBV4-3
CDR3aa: CASSQDPGSIYNEQFF
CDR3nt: TGCGCCAGCAGCCAAGATCCGGGCAGCATCTACAATGAGCAGTTCTTC

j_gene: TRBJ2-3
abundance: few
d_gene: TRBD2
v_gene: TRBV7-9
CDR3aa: CASSLGLAGASTDTQYF
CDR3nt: TGTGCCAGCAGCTTAGGACTAGCGGGGGCGAGCACAGATACGCAGTATTTT

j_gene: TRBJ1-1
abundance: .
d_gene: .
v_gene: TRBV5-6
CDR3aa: CASSWDTTEAFF
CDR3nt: TGTGCCAGCAGCTGGGACACCACTGAAGCTTTCTTT

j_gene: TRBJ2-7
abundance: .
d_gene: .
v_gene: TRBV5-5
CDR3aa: CASSLAGQGEQYF
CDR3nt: TGTGCCAGCAGCCTCGCAGGGCAAGGCGAGCAGTACTTC

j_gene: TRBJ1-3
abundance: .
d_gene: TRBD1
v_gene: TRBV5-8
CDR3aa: CANSFQGAGGNTIYF
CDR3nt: TGTGCCAACTCATTCCAGGGGGCTGGTGGAAACACCATATATTTT

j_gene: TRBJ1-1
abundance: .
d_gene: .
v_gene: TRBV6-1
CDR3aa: CASSDRGWGTEAFF
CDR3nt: TGTGCCAGCAGTGACAGGGGCTGGGGCACTGAAGCTTTCTTT

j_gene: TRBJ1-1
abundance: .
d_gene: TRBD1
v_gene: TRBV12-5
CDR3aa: CASGLTGGNTEAFF
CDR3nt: TGTGCTAGTGGCTTGACAGGGGGCAACACTGAAGCTTTCTTT

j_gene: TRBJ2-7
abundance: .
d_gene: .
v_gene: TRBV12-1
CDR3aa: CASKGAAAYEQYF
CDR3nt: TGTGCCAGCAAGGGGGCAGCAGCCTACGAGCAGTACTTC

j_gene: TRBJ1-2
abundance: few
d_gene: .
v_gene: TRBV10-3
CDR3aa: CAINAGSNYGYTF
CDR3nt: TGTGCCATCAACGCAGGCTCTAACTATGGCTACACCTTC

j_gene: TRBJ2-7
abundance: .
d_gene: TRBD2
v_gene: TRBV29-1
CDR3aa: CSALKLAGVSYEQYF
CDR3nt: TGCAGCGCATTAAAACTAGCGGGGGTCTCCTACGAGCAGTACTTC

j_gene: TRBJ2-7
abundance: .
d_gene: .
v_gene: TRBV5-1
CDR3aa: CASSLTQGSYEQYF
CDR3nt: TGCGCCAGCAGCTTGACGCAGGGGTCCTACGAGCAGTACTTC

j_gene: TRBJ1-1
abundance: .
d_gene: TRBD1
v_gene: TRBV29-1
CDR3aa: CSVRDRAAPEAFF
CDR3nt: TGCAGCGTTCGGGACAGGGCAGCCCCTGAAGCTTTCTTT

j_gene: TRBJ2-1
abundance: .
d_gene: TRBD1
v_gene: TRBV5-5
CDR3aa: CASSHPGQGAHEQFF
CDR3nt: TGTGCCAGCAGCCATCCGGGACAGGGGGCACATGAGCAGTTCTTC

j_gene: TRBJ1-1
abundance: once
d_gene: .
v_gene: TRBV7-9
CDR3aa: CASSLRQSGAEAFF
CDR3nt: TGTGCCAGCAGCTTAAGACAGTCGGGCGCTGAAGCTTTCTTT

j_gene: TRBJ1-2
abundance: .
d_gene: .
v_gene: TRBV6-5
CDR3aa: CASSTANTGNYGYTF
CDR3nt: TGTGCCAGCAGTACGGCGAACACAGGGAACTATGGCTACACCTTC

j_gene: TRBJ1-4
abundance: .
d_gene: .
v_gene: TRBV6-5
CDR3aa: CASRTGLEEKLFF
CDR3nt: TGTGCCAGCCGTACAGGGTTGGAGGAAAAACTGTTTTTT

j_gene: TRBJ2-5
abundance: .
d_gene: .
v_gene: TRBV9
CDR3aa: CASTLGGAEETQYF
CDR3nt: TGTGCCAGCACCCTTGGGGGGGCGGAAGAGACCCAGTACTTC

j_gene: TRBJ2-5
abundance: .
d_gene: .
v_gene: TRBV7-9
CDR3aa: CASSLGARKETQYF
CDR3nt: TGTGCCAGCAGTTTAGGGGCTAGAAAAGAGACCCAGTACTTC

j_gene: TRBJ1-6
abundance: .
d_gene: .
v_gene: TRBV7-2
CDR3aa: CASSLTGSSSPLHF
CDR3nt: TGTGCCAGCAGCTTAACAGGCTCAAGTTCACCCCTCCACTTT

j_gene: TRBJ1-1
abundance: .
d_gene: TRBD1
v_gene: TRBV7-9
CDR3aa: CASSWDSMNTEAFF
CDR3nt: TGTGCCAGCAGCTGGGACAGTATGAACACTGAAGCTTTCTTT

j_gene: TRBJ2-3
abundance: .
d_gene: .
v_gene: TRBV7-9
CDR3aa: CASSLASGYQYF
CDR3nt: TGTGCCAGCAGCTTAGCTTCTGGATACCAGTATTTT